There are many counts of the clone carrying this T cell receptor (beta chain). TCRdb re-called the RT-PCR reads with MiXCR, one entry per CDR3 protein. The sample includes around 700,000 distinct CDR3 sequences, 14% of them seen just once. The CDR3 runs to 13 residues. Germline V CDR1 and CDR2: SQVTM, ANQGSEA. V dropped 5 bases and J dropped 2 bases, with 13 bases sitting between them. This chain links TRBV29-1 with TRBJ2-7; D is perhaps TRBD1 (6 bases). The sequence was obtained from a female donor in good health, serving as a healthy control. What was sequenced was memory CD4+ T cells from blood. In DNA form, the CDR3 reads TGCAGCGTTCTCACAGGGTTGACCTACGAGCAGTACTTC. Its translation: CSVLTGLTYEQYF.